A single sample gave rise to the 20 T cell receptor beta chains below, sequenced in a study of cytomegalovirus exposure and HLA in healthy donors. Primers for the PCR totalled 60 Vbeta and 13 Jbeta. Here immunoSEQ multiplex PCR was the method, and the copy in TCRdb shows in-frame clones only, minus some. The sample yields over 150,000 clones, roughly 80% seen once. The specimen was PBMCs. The receptors here all came from a man between 25 and 39 years old in good health and CMV-seropositive.

This clone was seen a handful of times. The V and J genes are TRBV2 and TRBJ1-1, with 7 bases that match TRBD1. The CDR3 has 15 residues. Germline V gene data show CDR1 as SNHLY and CDR2 as FYNNEI. Trimming at V came to 7 bases and at J to 4 bases, leaving 12 bases not matched to a gene. The CDR3 nucleotides read TGTGCCAGCACCTTCGGGGCAGGGGGGAGCACTGAAGCTTTCTTT. It translates to CASTFGAGGSTEAFF.

The genes are TRBV28 and TRBJ2-7; the D gene is possibly TRBD1 (5 bases). The CDR3 totals 13 residues. Germline loops: CDR1 MDHEN, CDR2 SYDVKM. Trimming took off 8 bases at V and 0 bases at J, with 11 bases between the two ends. The CDR3 region has the DNA TGTGCCAGCGAAGGGGCGGTCTCCTACGAGCAGTACTTC. Translating gives CASEGAVSYEQYF.

The chain combines TRBV28 with TRBJ2-5; 9 bases match TRBD1. The CDR3 spans 16 residues. The trim removed 5 bases at V and 0 bases at J, leaving 7 bases unmatched. Germline V gene sequence: CDR1 MDHEN, CDR2 SYDVKM. Here the CDR3 DNA reads TGTGCCAGCAGTGCCAGGACAGGGGCGAACCAAGAGACCCAGTACTTC. Its translation is CASSARTGANQETQYF.

This chain links TRBV6-5 with TRBJ1-5, with D perhaps matching TRBD1 (6 bases). From germline, CDR1 is MNHEY and CDR2 SVGAGI. V was cut by 2 bases and J by 4 bases, with 12 bases left in between. The CDR3 runs to 15 residues. Here the CDR3 DNA reads TGTGCCAGCAGTTACGGGGGCAGCAATAATCAGCCCCAGCATTTT. It is translated as CASSYGGSNNQPQHF.

CDR3 sequence: CASSGYVLTF. The CDR3, as DNA: TGTGCCAGCAGCGGCTACGTCCTGACTTTC. The rearrangement joins TRBV14 to TRBJ2-6; D gene ambiguous. The CDR3 length is 10 residues. Trimming removed 5 bases at V and 11 bases at J, with 4 bases between. Germline V gives CDR1 SGHDN, CDR2 FVKESK.

DNA of the CDR3: TGCGCCAGGCAGGGTAGGTCGGGGGGCACCTACGAGCAGTACTTC. Amino acids: CARQGRSGGTYEQYF. The chain joins TRBV4-3 to TRBJ2-7; perhaps TRBD2 as D (7 bases). Germline values: CDR1 LGHNA, CDR2 YSLEER. The V end was cut by 9 bases, the J end by 2 bases, with 20 bases between. CDR3 length: 15 amino acids.

J is TRBJ2-1 and V is TRBV14; D gene uncertain. Germline CDR1 and CDR2: SGHDN and FVKESK. The CDR3 has 13 residues. Trimming removed 0 bases from V and 8 bases from J, with 8 bases in between. For the CDR3, the DNA is TGTGCCAGCAGCCAAGACCTACGGGATGAGCAGTTCTTC. Translation gives CASSQDLRDEQFF.

The CDR3 protein is CASSSILRGGDAYEQYF. The CDR3 bases are TGTGCCAGCAGCTCCATTTTGCGGGGGGGAGATGCCTACGAGCAGTACTTC. The chain combines TRBV11-2 with TRBJ2-7; 9 nucleotides align to TRBD2. Looked up from germline, CDR1 is SGHAT and CDR2 is FQNNGV. The V and J ends lost 4 bases and 2 bases, in that order; junction bases with no gene match: 12. There are 17 residues in the CDR3.

The chain couples TRBV5-5 to TRBJ1-5, with D possibly being TRBD1 (5 bases). With 4 bases removed from V and 0 bases from J, the gap between germline ends came to 14 bases. The V gene's germline CDR1 is SGHKS and CDR2 YYEKEE (reference sequence). This CDR3 has 16 amino acids. CDR3 amino acids: CASSLIGGGSNQPQHF. The CDR3 region has the DNA TGTGCCAGCAGCCTAATTGGCGGGGGTAGCAATCAGCCCCAGCATTTT.

The chain links TRBV9 to TRBJ2-2, with 12 positions matching TRBD2. There are 18 residues in the CDR3. Per germline, CDR1 SGDLS and CDR2 YYNGEE. The V gene end was trimmed by 0 bases and the J gene end by 6 bases; junction bases not matched to a gene: 9. The CDR3 loop reads CASSVETSGRRWAGELFF. The CDR3 DNA follows: TGTGCCAGCAGCGTAGAGACTAGCGGGAGAAGATGGGCCGGGGAGCTGTTTTTT.

This chain connects TRBV18 to TRBJ1-3; D is perhaps TRBD1 (6 bases). Between the trimmed V and J ends, which lost 0 bases and 0 bases, there was a span of 12 bases. This CDR3 is built from 17 residues. Germline CDR1 reads KGHSH; CDR2 reads LQKENI. The CDR3: CASSPPGAGISGNTIYF. The CDR3 region has the DNA TGTGCCAGCTCACCACCGGGGGCAGGGATCTCTGGAAACACCATATATTTT.

In this sample, this clone turned up once. The chain carries TRBV14 and TRBJ2-1; 8 positions agree with TRBD2. The CDR3 length is 15 residues. The J segment lost 4 bases and the V segment lost 4 bases, leaving 6 bases of the junction unmatched. The germline V gene has CDR1 SGHDN and CDR2 FVKESK. The CDR3 is CASSPWGGRYNEQFF. The CDR3 region has the DNA TGTGCCAGCAGCCCGTGGGGCGGGAGGTACAATGAGCAGTTCTTC. Supplemented by reference TRBV14 and TRBJ2-1, the full variable domain reads EAGVTQFPSHSVIEKGQTVTLRCDPISGHDNLYWYRRVMGKEIKFLLHFVKESKQDESGMPNNRFLAERTGGTYSTLKVQPAELEDSGVYFCASSPWGGRYNEQFFGPGTRLTVL.

This chain uses TRBV29-1 with TRBJ2-6; weak D call: TRBD1 (5 bases). This CDR3 contains 13 residues. V shed 6 bases and J shed 1 base, with 7 bases lying between them. CDR1 and CDR2 (germline): SQVTM, ANQGSEA. CDR3: CSVQGSGANVLTF. The CDR3 DNA reads as TGCAGCGTCCAGGGATCTGGGGCCAACGTCCTGACTTTC. The full variable domain, in which reference TRBV29-1 and TRBJ2-6 provide the parts outside the CDR3, is SAVISQKPSRDICQRGTSLTIQCQVDSQVTMMFWYRQQPGQSLTLIATANQGSEATYESGFVIDKFPISRPNLTFSTLTVSNMSPEDSSIYLCSVQGSGANVLTFGAGSRLTVL.

V is TRBV6-6 and J is TRBJ1-2, with D possibly being TRBD1 (6 bases). The germline V gene has CDR1 MNHNY and CDR2 SVGAGI (reference sequence). V was pared by 6 bases and J by 3 bases, with 11 bases between. There are 13 residues in the CDR3. CDR3 coding DNA: TGTGCCAGCAGCCTACAGGGTTACTATGGCTACACCTTC. This codes for CASSLQGYYGYTF.

The chain carries TRBV29-1 and TRBJ1-2; D not resolved. This CDR3 has 14 residues. The V gene lost 3 bases and the J gene lost 0 bases, with 11 bases spanning the gap. Looked up from germline, CDR1 is SQVTM and CDR2 is ANQGSEA. The CDR3: CSVEGYEPNYGYTF. In nucleotides, the CDR3 is TGCAGCGTTGAGGGCTATGAACCTAACTATGGCTACACCTTC.

The gene calls are TRBV6-1 and TRBJ2-2, with TRBD2 matching over 10 bases. The CDR3 contains 14 residues. The germline CDR1 and CDR2 sequences are MNHNS and SASEGT. J gave up 7 bases and V 11 bases, and 10 bases lay outside the gene matches. The CDR3 sequence is CAFRAGGPVGELFF. CDR3 DNA sequence: TGTGCCTTCCGAGCGGGAGGGCCCGTCGGGGAGCTGTTTTTT.

The count of this clone is one. The CDR3, as DNA: TGCGCCAGCAGCCAAGATGACAGGGGTCCGTTCGCGAACACCGGGGAGCTGTTTTTT. Protein sequence: CASSQDDRGPFANTGELFF. The rearrangement uses TRBV4-1 and TRBJ2-2; 8 nucleotides line up with TRBD1. With V trimmed by 0 bases and J by 0 bases, 9 bases remained unmatched. This CDR3 spans 19 amino acids. Germline values: CDR1 MGHRA, CDR2 YSYEKL.

V and J are TRBV4-1 and TRBJ2-3, with D possibly matching TRBD2 (6 bases). CDR3 length: 18 residues. The germline V and J ends were trimmed by 0 bases and 0 bases, with 16 bases remaining between them. Germline CDR1 is MGHRA and CDR2 is YSYEKL. The CDR3 spells CASSQDINRGASTDTQYF. The CDR3 coding sequence is TGCGCCAGCAGCCAAGATATTAATCGCGGGGCTAGCACAGATACGCAGTATTTT.

This chain connects TRBV29-1 to TRBJ2-1, with TRBD2 identical over 9 bases. Germline assignment: CDR1 SQVTM and CDR2 ANQGSEA. With 4 bases clipped from V and 0 bases from J, the junction kept 10 bases outside the gene matches. The CDR3 spans 17 residues. The CDR3 sequence is CSVGGLAGFDSYNEQFF. For the CDR3, the DNA is TGCAGCGTTGGAGGGCTAGCGGGGTTTGACTCCTACAATGAGCAGTTCTTC.

This clone was counted once. This chain links TRBV19 with TRBJ1-6; D unclear. Trimming removed 5 bases from V and 2 bases from J, with 13 bases in between. The germline CDR1 and CDR2 sequences are LNHDA and SQIVND (reference sequence). This CDR3 contains 16 residues. Here the CDR3 reads CASSEQPHAYNSPLHF. CDR3 nucleotides: TGTGCCAGTAGTGAACAGCCGCACGCCTATAATTCACCCCTCCACTTT.